What follows are 20 T cell receptor beta chains derived from one specimen sequenced in a study of blood T cell repertoires in COVID-19 (dated by TCRdb to about 2020). Preparation of the library involved the immunoSEQ multiplex PCR assay. TCRdb carries this immuneACCESS record with in-frame sequences only. Its versions omit some clonotypes, under half of them owing to an unresolved V gene in the studies checked, with the rest unexplained. This sample is represented by about 440,000 clones; around 89% of them were singletons. Roughly 4% of the sample is taken by the ten largest. Source material: peripheral blood. The source is a woman in her twenties or thirties with acute or convalescent COVID-19.

The CDR3 nucleotides are TGCGCCAGCACCATTACCCCCCAGGGGTGGACCGGGGAGCTGTTTTTT. It encodes CASTITPQGWTGELFF. The genes are TRBV5-1 and TRBJ2-2; D is perhaps TRBD1 (6 bases). Germline loops: CDR1 SGHRS, CDR2 YFSETQ. The CDR3 length is 16 residues. Between the trimmed V and J ends, which lost 6 bases and 5 bases, there was a span of 20 bases.

This clone occurred many times. The chain combines TRBV9 with TRBJ2-7, with D tentatively TRBD2 (7 bases). The CDR3 runs 18 residues. V was pared by 4 bases and J by 2 bases, with 25 bases between. Germline V gene data show CDR1 as SGDLS and CDR2 as YYNGEE. This CDR3 is CASSPTLPGGGIPYEQYF. As DNA, the CDR3 is TGTGCCAGCAGCCCCACTCTCCCGGGCGGGGGCATCCCCTACGAGCAGTACTTC.

This clone was counted only a few times. J is TRBJ2-7 and V is TRBV7-9, with D tentatively TRBD2 (5 bases). V gave up 0 bases and J gave up 0 bases, with 6 bases separating them. The CDR3 is made up of 14 amino acids. Germline V gene sequence: CDR1 SEHNR, CDR2 FQNEAQ (reference sequence). The chain's CDR3 is CASSLAGSSYEQYF. For the CDR3, the DNA is TGTGCCAGCAGCTTAGCTGGGAGCTCCTACGAGCAGTACTTC.

The gene calls are TRBV5-1 and TRBJ2-3; TRBD2 agrees at 10 bases. The germline CDR1 and CDR2 sequences are SGHRS and YFSETQ. The CDR3 length is 16 residues. The V segment lost 4 bases and the J segment 2 bases; nucleotides outside the gene matches: 7. This chain's CDR3 is CASSTGLAATTDTQYF. CDR3 nucleotide sequence: TGCGCCAGCAGCACTGGACTAGCGGCCACCACAGATACGCAGTATTTT.

The chain combines TRBV14 with TRBJ1-2; 7 nucleotides match TRBD1. Germline values: CDR1 SGHDN, CDR2 FVKESK. V shed 1 base and J 1 base; nucleotides not matched to a gene: 3. The CDR3 is 15 amino acids. The CDR3 here is CASSQVGQRNYGYTF. The CDR3 nucleotides read TGTGCCAGCAGCCAAGTGGGACAGCGTAACTATGGCTACACCTTC.

This chain joins TRBV7-6 and TRBJ2-5; 10 positions agree with TRBD2. Germline V gene sequence: CDR1 SGHVS, CDR2 FNYEAQ. The CDR3 spans 16 residues. After removal of 3 bases from V and 5 bases from J, the junction contained 9 bases not matched to a gene. The CDR3 loop is CASSLTILSGGETQYF. Here the CDR3 DNA reads TGTGCCAGCAGCTTGACGATCCTTAGCGGGGGGGAGACCCAGTACTTC.

V is TRBV24-1 and J is TRBJ1-3, with TRBD1 identical over 10 bases. This CDR3 has 19 amino acids. The trim removed 3 bases at V and 0 bases at J, leaving 10 bases unmatched. Germline V lookup: CDR1 KGHDR, CDR2 SFDVKD. The CDR3 DNA sequence: TGTGCCACCAGTGATCCCGGGACAGGGGCCCTTCACTCTGGAAACACCATATATTTT. Translated, it gives CATSDPGTGALHSGNTIYF.

The chain is built from TRBV30 and TRBJ1-1; tentatively, D is TRBD1 (5 bases). V was clipped by 2 bases and J by 6 bases, with 7 bases between them. The CDR3 length is 11 residues. The germline CDR1 and CDR2 sequences are GTSNPN and SVGIG (reference sequence). The CDR3 reads CAWSRTPEAFF. CDR3 sequence (DNA): TGTGCCTGGAGTAGGACACCTGAAGCTTTCTTT.

The V and J genes are TRBV5-1 and TRBJ2-1; tentative D call: TRBD1 (6 bases). This CDR3 is 14 amino acids long. The V gene lost 4 bases and the J gene lost 5 bases, with 13 bases spanning the gap. The germline V gene has CDR1 SGHRS and CDR2 YFSETQ. CDR3 loop: CASSGGQPNNEQFF. The DNA of the CDR3 is TGCGCCAGCAGCGGCGGACAGCCTAACAATGAGCAGTTCTTC.

The chain employs TRBV6-5 and TRBJ1-1; unclear D gene. V shed 6 bases and J shed 7 bases, with 21 bases lying between them. Germline loops: CDR1 MNHEY, CDR2 SVGAGI. The length of the CDR3 is 15 residues. The CDR3 sequence is CASSARLPDFLEAFF. CDR3 bases: TGTGCCAGCAGCGCTAGATTGCCGGACTTCCTTGAAGCTTTCTTT.

The J gene is TRBJ2-7, the V gene TRBV28; TRBD1 might be the D (6 bases). This CDR3 spans 13 amino acids. Germline lookup yields CDR1 MDHEN and CDR2 SYDVKM. V lost 5 bases to trimming and J lost 5 bases, with 13 bases between them. Here the CDR3 DNA reads TGTGCCAGCAGTATAACAGGGTATGACGAGCAGTACTTC. Its translation is CASSITGYDEQYF.

The rearrangement uses TRBV4-2 and TRBJ2-1; 9 bases agree with TRBD2. The CDR3 extends over 15 amino acids. The V gene end was trimmed by 4 bases and the J gene end by 8 bases; junction bases not matched to a gene: 9. Germline CDR1 and CDR2: LGHNA and YNFKEQ. CDR3 coding DNA: TGTGCCAGCAGCCCGCGGACTAGCGCAGAGGATGAGCAGTTCTTC. Protein product: CASSPRTSAEDEQFF.

V and J are TRBV19 and TRBJ2-2; 7 bases line up with TRBD1. There are 16 residues in the CDR3. With 8 bases clipped from V and 6 bases from J, the junction kept 15 bases outside the gene matches. Germline lookup yields CDR1 LNHDA and CDR2 SQIVND (reference sequence). Written as DNA, the CDR3 is TGTGCCAGTTCCCCAGCTTGGACAGGACGCGCCGGGGAGCTGTTTTTT. Protein: CASSPAWTGRAGELFF.

The chain is built from TRBV24-1 and TRBJ2-5; 7 bases map to TRBD1. Germline CDR1 reads KGHDR; CDR2 reads SFDVKD. The V and J ends lost 3 bases and 1 base, in that order; junction bases with no gene match: 4. The CDR3 contains 15 residues. The CDR3 spells CATSDPDRAQETQYF. The CDR3 DNA reads TGTGCCACCAGTGATCCCGACAGGGCCCAAGAGACCCAGTACTTC.

This clone was seen only once. The rearrangement joins TRBV28 to TRBJ1-2; 7 bases match TRBD1. The CDR3 spans 14 residues. The V gene end was trimmed by 6 bases and the J gene end by 6 bases; junction bases not matched to a gene: 10. Germline V gene data show CDR1 as MDHEN and CDR2 as SYDVKM. This chain's CDR3 is CASRSTGISHGYTF. CDR3 DNA sequence: TGTGCCAGCAGGTCGACAGGGATATCGCATGGCTACACCTTC.

This chain uses TRBV7-2 with TRBJ1-2, with 8 bases matching TRBD1. Germline trimming cut 10 bases from V and 4 bases from J; bases unmatched to any gene: 14. The CDR3 contains 15 residues. Germline CDR1 and CDR2: SGHTA and FQGNSA. CDR3 in amino acids: CATLRSQGAGYGYTF. The CDR3 region has the DNA TGTGCCACCTTAAGAAGTCAGGGGGCCGGCTATGGCTACACCTTC.

The chain couples TRBV7-2 to TRBJ2-5; 12 nucleotides align to TRBD2. Looked up from germline, CDR1 is SGHTA and CDR2 is FQGNSA. The CDR3 is 14 residues long. V trimming: 0 bases; J trimming: 10 bases; junction bases outside the gene matches: 3. The CDR3 DNA reads TGTGCCAGCAGCTTAGCGACTAGCGGGGGACTCCAGTACTTC. Encoded protein: CASSLATSGGLQYF.

This chain joins TRBV19 and TRBJ1-1; 10 nucleotides align to TRBD1. The length of the CDR3 is 15 residues. After removal of 6 bases from V and 8 bases from J, the junction contained 12 bases not matched to a gene. Germline CDR1 reads LNHDA; CDR2 reads SQIVND (reference sequence). The DNA for the CDR3 is TGTGCCAGTAGCCGGGACAGGGGAACAGGAGCCGAAGCTTTCTTT. It specifies CASSRDRGTGAEAFF.

This chain connects TRBV7-9 to TRBJ1-2, with D uncertain. Between the trimmed V and J ends, which lost 3 bases and 4 bases, there was a span of 9 bases. The CDR3 loop spans 13 amino acids. The germline CDR1 and CDR2 sequences are SEHNR and FQNEAQ (reference sequence). This chain's CDR3 is CASSLDGIYGYTF. CDR3 sequence (DNA): TGTGCCAGCAGCTTGGACGGGATCTATGGCTACACCTTC.

This clone was recorded only once. The rearrangement joins TRBV12-3 or TRBV12-4 to TRBJ2-3; D ambiguous. V gave up 0 bases and J gave up 6 bases, with 4 bases separating them. This CDR3 has 12 amino acids. The CDR3 reads CASSLALDTQYF. CDR3 bases: TGTGCCAGCAGTTTAGCTCTGGATACGCAGTATTTT.